Included here is one T cell receptor beta chain sequence, with context. Its antigen is not identified. Profiled with immunoSEQ multiplex PCR; TCRdb holds only in-frame clones, not every one. There are approximately 56,000 clones in the sample; roughly nine tenths occur only once, and about 14% lies in the top ten. This entry is derived from a study of OX40 agonist ivuxolimab in advanced cancers. Study context: An agonistic human IgG2 monoclonal antibody against OX40 (CD134) was given. Under the entry rules, prior anti-PD-1, anti-PD-L1 or anti-CTLA-4 therapy was allowed, and 40% had some. One patient with hepatocellular carcinoma and two with cutaneous melanoma, three in all, had partial responses.

Germline assignment: CDR1 MNHEY and CDR2 SMNVEV (reference sequence). The germline V and J ends were trimmed by 8 bases and 4 bases, with 11 bases remaining between them. There are 12 residues in the CDR3. Whole-study results and caveats: In CD8+ T cells, expanded clones were on average more numerous than in CD4+.

This TCR derives from an adult with an advanced solid tumor such as melanoma, head and neck, liver or kidney cancer. This chain joins TRBV27 and TRBJ2-5, with no clear D. The sample in question was CD4+ or CD8+ T cells sorted from blood, obtained in a trial of the OX40 agonist ivuxolimab. The CDR3: CASGRGGETQYF. CDR3 nucleotides: TGTGCCAGCGGCCGCGGCGGAGAGACCCAGTACTTC.